What follows is one TCR beta chain and its context. Its antigen has not been determined. Qualities for individual bases were not recorded, and no much larger clone is one base off. TCRbeta CDR3 regions were amplified from genomic DNA using the immunoSEQ Assay, a bias-controlled multiplex PCR. On the authors' methods: Nucleated cell counts per sample were estimated from amplification of reference gene primers within the assay. To quantify the absolute abundance of each unique TCRbeta CDR3 rearrangement, sequence reads were collapsed and filtered. Productive Simpson clonality was computed per sample as the square root of Simpson's diversity index over productive rearrangements. What TCRdb holds here is the immuneACCESS table cut down to in-frame rearrangements. Part of the clones is not present; checked against another copy, under half of the missing clones reflect an unresolved V gene, and the others are unexplained. V, J and clone size were drawn from that table, and D and trimming were deduced from the DNA. Present in this sample are about 260,000 clones, more than 85% of which were seen just once. Approximately 4% of the sample is in the top ten clones.

The germline V gene (reference sequence) sets CDR1 to DFQATT and CDR2 to SNEGSKA. Trimming leaves V shorter by 3 bases and J shorter by 11 bases, with the junction holding 4 bases beyond the gene matches. The CDR3 numbers 11 residues from cysteine through phenylalanine. Only the CDR3 region is kept as DNA, spanning 33 bases read in frame from base 1. Whole blood was collected in K2EDTA tubes by collaborating institutions according to the institutions' own protocols. For TCRbeta analysis, collaborators shipped samples in one of three forms: frozen whole blood, isolated PBMCs, or DNA extracted from either of those sample types. This sample was taken from a study of blood T cell repertoires in COVID-19 (dated by TCRdb to the early 2020s). About the study as a whole: The collaborator samples originated in the United States, Italy and Spain and spanned the acute and convalescent phases of COVID-19. The material from the prospective study consisted of cDNA or gDNA derived from T cells, B-cell-depleted T cells, or PBMCs. Deeply sampled blood TCRbeta repertoires from subjects exposed to, actively infected with, or recovered from COVID-19 were included in the dataset. The repertoires were released in a freely available public database intended as a resource for research on the immune response to SARS-CoV-2. Samples were obtained from the ongoing ImmuneRACE study (first 160 participants) and from approximately 1,200 subjects provided by 6 global collaborators. The sample metadata nearly always contained a de-identified subject ID, COVID-19 status, age in years and sex. Where available, HLA class I and class II types were obtained from metadata supplied by the sample provider rather than from assay-based typing. What the authors observed across the whole study: The amount of clinical and demographic metadata varied by source and participant and was provided uncurated.

Recombination linked TRBV20-1 to TRBJ2-3, with 8 central nucleotides matching TRBD2. This TCR was recovered from a man aged 18 to 35 with active or convalescent COVID-19. The source material was peripheral blood. The CDR3 protein: CSASKRGRQYF. The nucleotide sequence is TGCAGTGCTAGCAAGCGGGGGAGGCAGTATTTT.